This T cell receptor beta chain originates from a study of T cell repertoires in cytomegalovirus infection (dated by TCRdb to between 2018 and 2021). At the level of the whole study: The HLA type of each donor mattered for the analysis, because public TCR beta signatures pointed to carriage of CMV infection along with the matching HLA type. The paper's findings and limits, for the study overall: The ex vivo response was dominated by HLA-C-restricted CMV-specific TCR beta clonotypes, which also provided the single most frequent clonotype in two of eight donors. In both this cohort and an independent roughly 400-donor cohort, the cumulative frequency of public TCR beta family members distinguished carriers of CMV infection plus the relevant HLA type.

Sequenced using an Illumina HiSeq 1500. Clones were called with MiXCR by TCRdb after fastp trimmed the public reads at Q25, and only in-frame beta chains were retained. Rows matching on CDR3 protein sequence are summarized as one entry with the most common DNA and genes. Here the sample has nearly 650,000 distinct CDR3 sequences; more than 20% occur a single time. Roughly 8% of the sample belongs to the ten largest clones. From the cysteine up to the phenylalanine, the CDR3 has a length of 15 residues. Only the CDR3 DNA is retained, 45 bases long and in frame from the first base. CDR1 and CDR2, per the germline V gene, are MNHGY and SAAAGT. V loses 7 bases of germline sequence and J loses 2 bases, and the interval between the two ends is 15 bases. A remark on this clonotype: No antigen is known for it. Qualities for individual bases were not recorded, and no much larger clone is one base off.

The sequence is built from TRBV6-8 and TRBJ1-5; tentative D gene TRBD1, with 5 bases matching. The sample comprised CD8+ T cells from PBMCs. The sequence was obtained from a human donor in good health (CMV status not recorded). Some clones in this sample may be carry-over from other donors' samples. The base sequence is TGTGCCAGCATCCAACAGGTGGCCCGCAATCAGCCCCAGCATTTT. It encodes CASIQQVARNQPQHF.